This T cell receptor (beta chain) stems from a study of PD-L1 blockade in urothelial cancer. Metastatic or locally advanced urothelial carcinoma was present in the patients. Each patient gave between 1 and 8 samples of peripheral blood mononuclear cells, which were collected pretreatment and during treatment. Findings and caveats of the study: When measured at 3 weeks, tumor-associated blood clones expanded more in durable-benefit patients.

PCRs each included synthetic TCR analog templates spiked in. Sequencing was performed with immunoSEQ multiplex PCR; in TCRdb, only in-frame clones are kept and a portion is missing. Among 25,000 to 30,000 clones, about 90% were seen once, and the ten largest hold roughly 3.1%. Concerning this clone itself: Its cognate antigen is unknown.

The receptor was derived from a man aged 45-65 years with urothelial cancer. Source: PBMCs, taken around atezolizumab (anti-PD-L1) treatment.

CDR3 bases: TGTGCCAGCAGCTTGGACAGGGGGGAGACCTACGAGCAGTACTTC. Translating gives CASSLDRGETYEQYF. The rearrangement links TRBV11-2 to TRBJ2-7; 10 bases align to TRBD1. The CDR3 covers 15 residues. The V and J ends lost 3 bases and 2 bases, in that order; junction bases with no gene match: 4. Germline V gene data show CDR1 as SGHAT and CDR2 as FQNNGV.